The 18 T cell receptor beta chains below were found in one sample sequenced in a study of cytomegalovirus exposure and HLA in healthy donors (dated by TCRdb to the late 2010s). Libraries were prepared through the immunoSEQ multiplex PCR assay. TCRdb re-hosts the immuneACCESS table, in-frame sequences only. Its copies lack some clones; in the studies checked, an unresolved V gene accounts for under half of them, and the cause for the rest is not known. For this sample there are approximately 200,000 clones; 85% to 90% appear just once. The ten largest clones represent approximately 2.9% of the sample. Sequencing used PBMCs. All receptors derive from a woman under 30 in good health and CMV-seronegative.

The chain carries TRBV27 and TRBJ2-1; 8 nucleotides match TRBD1. V trimming: 4 bases; J trimming: 9 bases; junction bases outside the gene matches: 17. This CDR3 is built from 17 residues. Germline assignment: CDR1 MNHEY and CDR2 SMNVEV (reference sequence). The CDR3 sequence is CASSSGTGPPHTGEQFF. CDR3 nucleotides: TGTGCCAGCAGTTCCGGGACAGGTCCCCCCCACACGGGTGAGCAGTTCTTC.

The rearrangement uses TRBV7-9 and TRBJ2-1, with D uncertain. Germline V gives CDR1 SEHNR, CDR2 FQNEAQ (reference sequence). The V end was cut by 3 bases, the J end by 4 bases, with 4 bases between. The CDR3 loop spans 12 amino acids. CDR3 in DNA: TGTGCCAGCAGCTTCACATACAATGAGCAGTTCTTC. It specifies CASSFTYNEQFF.

In its sample, this clone was seen once. V usage is TRBV7-9 and J usage is TRBJ2-2; no clear D. The CDR3 spans 15 residues. V dropped 0 bases and J dropped 1 base, with 6 bases sitting between them. The V gene's germline CDR1 is SEHNR and CDR2 FQNEAQ (reference sequence). Here the CDR3 DNA reads TGTGCCAGCAGCTTAGCCTCCGGGAACACCGGGGAGCTGTTTTTT. Translation: CASSLASGNTGELFF.

J is TRBJ1-1 and V is TRBV6-5; a possible D gene is TRBD1 (5 bases). Deletions cut 2 bases from V and 1 base from J, with 11 bases between. The CDR3 runs to 15 residues. Per germline, CDR1 MNHEY and CDR2 SVGAGI. CDR3: CASSYRGTANTEAFF. The CDR3 nucleotides are TGTGCCAGCAGTTACCGCGGGACGGCGAACACTGAAGCTTTCTTT.

V and J are TRBV29-1 and TRBJ2-3; TRBD1 matches 10 bases. Germline assignment: CDR1 SQVTM and CDR2 ANQGSEA. J lost 2 bases, V lost 8 bases, and 7 bases had no gene match. The CDR3 loop spans 14 amino acids. The CDR3 sequence is CSTRTGGPTDTQYF. CDR3 coding DNA: TGCAGCACCCGGACAGGGGGACCCACAGATACGCAGTATTTT.

This sequence joins TRBV30 and TRBJ1-4; D is undetermined. V lost 3 bases to trimming and J lost 5 bases, with 10 bases between them. The CDR3 is 13 residues long. Germline CDR1 reads GTSNPN; CDR2 reads SVGIG (reference sequence). The CDR3 loop is CAWSPQLNEKLFF. The CDR3 coding sequence is TGTGCCTGGAGCCCACAGCTAAATGAAAAACTGTTTTTT.

The gene calls are TRBV6-5 and TRBJ2-1; 7 bases line up with TRBD1. The CDR3 runs 15 residues. Trimming at V came to 5 bases and at J to 1 base, leaving 5 bases not matched to a gene. Germline V gene data show CDR1 as MNHEY and CDR2 as SVGAGI. CDR3 sequence: CASSKQGKSYNEQFF. The DNA of the CDR3 is TGTGCCAGCAGTAAACAGGGGAAGTCCTACAATGAGCAGTTCTTC.

V and J are TRBV19 and TRBJ2-1; D is undetermined. Trimming left V 5 bases short and J 4 bases short, with 12 bases between. Germline V CDR1 and CDR2: LNHDA, SQIVND (reference sequence). The length of the CDR3 is 14 residues. The CDR3 is CASSPVHKYNEQFF. For the CDR3, the DNA is TGTGCCAGTAGTCCCGTCCACAAGTACAATGAGCAGTTCTTC.

This CDR3 reads CASSESLARNGDEQYF. The CDR3 DNA reads TGTGCCAGCAGTGAAAGTCTGGCCCGAAACGGGGACGAGCAGTACTTC. The chain combines TRBV2 with TRBJ2-7, with D possibly being TRBD2 (5 bases). The length of the CDR3 is 16 residues. V lost 2 bases and J lost 5, with 19 bases in between. Germline CDR1 and CDR2: SNHLY and FYNNEI. The variable domain in full, completed from reference TRBV2 and TRBJ2-7, reads EPEVTQTPSHQVTQMGQEVILRCVPISNHLYFYWYRQILGQKVEFLVSFYNNEISEKSEIFDDQFSVERPDGSNFTLKIRSTKLEDSAMYFCASSESLARNGDEQYFGPGTRLTVT.

The CDR3 loop reads CASSLSFTSRATDTQYF. The CDR3 DNA reads as TGTGCCAGCAGCTTATCGTTCACTAGCCGAGCCACAGATACGCAGTATTTT. This chain links TRBV7-2 with TRBJ2-3, with D maybe TRBD2 (6 bases). Germline values: CDR1 SGHTA, CDR2 FQGNSA. This CDR3 region has 17 residues. V was pared by 2 bases and J by 2 bases, with 17 bases between. Full variable domain (remainder filled in from reference TRBV7-2 and TRBJ2-3): GAGVSQSPSNKVTEKGKDVELRCDPISGHTALYWYRQSLGQGLEFLIYFQGNSAPDKSGLPSDRFSAERTGGSVSTLTIQRTQQEDSAVYLCASSLSFTSRATDTQYFGPGTRLTVL.

The rearrangement links TRBV5-4 to TRBJ2-4; maybe TRBD2 (5 bases). Germline CDR1 reads SGHNT; CDR2 reads YYREEE (reference sequence). The CDR3 contains 13 residues. With 4 bases removed from V and 9 bases from J, the gap between germline ends came to 14 bases. CDR3 DNA: TGTGCCAGCAGCGCTAGAGCGGAGGTCATTCAGTACTTC. It yields the protein CASSARAEVIQYF.

The chain couples TRBV29-1 to TRBJ1-1, with D perhaps TRBD1 (6 bases). CDR1 SQVTM and CDR2 ANQGSEA come from the germline V gene. The CDR3 spans 12 residues. Deletions cut 7 bases from V and 5 bases from J, with 14 bases between. The CDR3 reads CSALPGTTEAFF. The CDR3, as DNA: TGCAGCGCCCTACCCGGGACAACTGAAGCTTTCTTT.

This clone was seen only once. The gene calls are TRBV5-1 and TRBJ1-1; 10 bases line up with TRBD1. The germline V gene encodes CDR1 SGHRS and CDR2 YFSETQ. V lost 0 bases, J lost 0 bases, and 8 bases stayed unmatched. This CDR3 region has 18 residues. The CDR3 DNA sequence: TGCGCCAGCAGCTTGGCCGGGGGGACAGGGGCTATGAACACTGAAGCTTTCTTT. Protein product: CASSLAGGTGAMNTEAFF.

The chain joins TRBV5-1 to TRBJ2-5, with 8 bases fitting TRBD2. The germline V gene encodes CDR1 SGHRS and CDR2 YFSETQ. The CDR3 totals 15 residues. V lost 1 base to trimming and J lost 4 bases; unmatched junction nucleotides: 6. The CDR3 nucleotides read TGCGCCAGCAGCTTGCTAGCGGGTTCGGGAGAGACCCAGTACTTC. Translation: CASSLLAGSGETQYF. Drawing the rest from reference TRBV5-1 and TRBJ2-5, the complete variable domain is KAGVTQTPRYLIKTRGQQVTLSCSPISGHRSVSWYQQTPGQGLQFLFEYFSETQRNKGNFPGRFSGRQFSNSRSEMNVSTLELGDSALYLCASSLLAGSGETQYFGPGTRLLVL.

The V and J genes are TRBV18 and TRBJ2-1; 8 positions match TRBD2. Germline CDR1 is KGHSH and CDR2 is LQKENI. The CDR3 contains 16 residues. V was clipped by 5 bases and J by 3 bases; unmatched bases: 9. CDR3 region: CASSVLGAGGYNEQFF. CDR3 nucleotide sequence: TGTGCCAGCTCAGTCTTGGGCGCGGGAGGCTACAATGAGCAGTTCTTC. The entire variable domain, with the rest obtained from reference TRBV18 and TRBJ2-1, is as follows: NAGVMQNPRHLVRRRGQEARLRCSPMKGHSHVYWYRQLPEEGLKFMVYLQKENIIDESGMPKERFSAEFPKEGPSILRIQQVVRGDSAAYFCASSVLGAGGYNEQFFGPGTRLTVL.

The rearrangement uses TRBV5-1 and TRBJ2-7; D is unclear. Per germline, CDR1 SGHRS and CDR2 YFSETQ. V was shortened by 6 bases and J by 0 bases, with 10 bases between the two germline ends. The CDR3 covers 13 residues. The CDR3 coding sequence is TGCGCCAGCACCCCGGCAGGCTCCTACGAGCAGTACTTC. It yields the protein CASTPAGSYEQYF.

This rearrangement joins TRBV9 to TRBJ1-5; D unclear. Germline V lookup: CDR1 SGDLS, CDR2 YYNGEE. The CDR3 extends over 13 amino acids. Trimming cost V 3 bases and J 5 bases, with 9 bases left between them. The CDR3 spells CASSAFPDQPQHF. In DNA, the CDR3 is TGTGCCAGCAGCGCCTTTCCGGATCAGCCCCAGCATTTT.

This clone was recorded once. The rearrangement uses TRBV9 and TRBJ2-3, with 10 nucleotides matching TRBD2. CDR3 length: 15 amino acids. The trim removed 3 bases at V and 1 base at J, leaving 2 bases unmatched. Looked up from germline, CDR1 is SGDLS and CDR2 is YYNGEE. CDR3 amino acids: CASSAGTSGTDTQYF. As DNA, the CDR3 is TGTGCCAGCAGCGCCGGGACTAGCGGCACAGATACGCAGTATTTT.